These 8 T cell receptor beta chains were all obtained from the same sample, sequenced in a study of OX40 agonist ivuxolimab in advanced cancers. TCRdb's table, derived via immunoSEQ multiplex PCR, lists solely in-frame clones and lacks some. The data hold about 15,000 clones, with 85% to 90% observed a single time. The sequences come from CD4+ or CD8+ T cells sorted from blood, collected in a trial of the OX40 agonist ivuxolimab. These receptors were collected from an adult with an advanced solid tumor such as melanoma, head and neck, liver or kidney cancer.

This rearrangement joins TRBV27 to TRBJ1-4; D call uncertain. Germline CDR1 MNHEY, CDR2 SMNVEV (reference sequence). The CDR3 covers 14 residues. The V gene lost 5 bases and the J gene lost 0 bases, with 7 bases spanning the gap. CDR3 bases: TGTGCCAGCAGTCCCTACGCAACTAATGAAAAACTGTTTTTT. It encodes CASSPYATNEKLFF. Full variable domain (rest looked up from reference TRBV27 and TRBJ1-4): EAQVTQNPRYLITVTGKKLTVTCSQNMNHEYMSWYRQDPGLGLRQIYYSMNVEVTDKGDVPEGYKVSRKEKRNFPLILESPSPNQTSLYFCASSPYATNEKLFFGSGTQLSVL.

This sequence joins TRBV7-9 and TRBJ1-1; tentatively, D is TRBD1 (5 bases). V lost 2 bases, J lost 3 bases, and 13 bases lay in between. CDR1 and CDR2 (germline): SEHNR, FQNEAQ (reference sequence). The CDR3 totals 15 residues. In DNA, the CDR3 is TGTGCCAGCAGCTTATACAGGCGATTCGACACTGAAGCTTTCTTT. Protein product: CASSLYRRFDTEAFF.

This chain's CDR3 is CASSPSMDRAKDGYTF. In DNA form, the CDR3 reads TGTGCCAGCAGCCCTTCGATGGACAGGGCGAAGGATGGCTACACCTTC. V is TRBV7-9 and J is TRBJ1-2; 8 bases are a match to TRBD1. Germline lookup yields CDR1 SEHNR and CDR2 FQNEAQ (reference sequence). The V segment lost 5 bases and the J segment 6 bases; nucleotides outside the gene matches: 14. The CDR3 is 16 amino acids.

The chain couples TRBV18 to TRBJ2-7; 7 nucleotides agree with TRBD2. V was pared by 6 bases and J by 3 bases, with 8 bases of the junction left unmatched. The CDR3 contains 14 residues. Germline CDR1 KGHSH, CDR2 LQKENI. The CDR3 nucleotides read TGTGCCAGCTCGTTGGGGGAGGGAAACTACGAGCAGTACTTC. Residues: CASSLGEGNYEQYF.

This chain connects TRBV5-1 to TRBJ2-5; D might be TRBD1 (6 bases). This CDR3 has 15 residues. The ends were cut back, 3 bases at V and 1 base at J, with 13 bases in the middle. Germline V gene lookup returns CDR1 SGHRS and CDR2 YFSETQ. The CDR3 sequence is CASSSAGVGQETQYF. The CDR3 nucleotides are TGCGCCAGCAGCTCCGCAGGGGTTGGCCAAGAGACCCAGTACTTC.

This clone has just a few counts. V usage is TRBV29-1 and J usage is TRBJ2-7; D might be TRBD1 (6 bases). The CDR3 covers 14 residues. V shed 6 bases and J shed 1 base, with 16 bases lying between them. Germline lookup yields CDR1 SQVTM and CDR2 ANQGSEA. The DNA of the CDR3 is TGCAGCGTCACAACAGGGATTAGGTCCTACGAGCAGTACTTC. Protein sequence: CSVTTGIRSYEQYF.

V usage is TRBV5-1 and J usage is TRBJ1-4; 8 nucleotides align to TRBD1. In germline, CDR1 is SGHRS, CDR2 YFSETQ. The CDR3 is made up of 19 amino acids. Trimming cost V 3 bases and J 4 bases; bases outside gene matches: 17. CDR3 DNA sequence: TGCGCCAGCAGCTCAAAAAAGGGGTCCCAGGGGGCGAGTAATGAAAAACTGTTTTTT. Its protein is CASSSKKGSQGASNEKLFF.

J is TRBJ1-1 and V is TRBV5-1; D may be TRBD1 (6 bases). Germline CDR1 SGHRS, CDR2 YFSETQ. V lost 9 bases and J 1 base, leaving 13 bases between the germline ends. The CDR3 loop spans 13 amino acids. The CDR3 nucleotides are TGCGCCACCTCGACAGGCGGGAACACTGAAGCTTTCTTT. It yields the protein CATSTGGNTEAFF.